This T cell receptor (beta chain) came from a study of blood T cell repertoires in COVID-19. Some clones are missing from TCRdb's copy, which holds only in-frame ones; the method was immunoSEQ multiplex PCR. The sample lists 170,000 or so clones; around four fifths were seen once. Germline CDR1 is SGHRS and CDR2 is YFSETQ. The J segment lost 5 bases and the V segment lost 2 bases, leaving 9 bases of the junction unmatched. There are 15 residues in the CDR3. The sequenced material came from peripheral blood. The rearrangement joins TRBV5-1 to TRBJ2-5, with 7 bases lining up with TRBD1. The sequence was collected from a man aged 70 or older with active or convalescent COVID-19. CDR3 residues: CASSFGTALTETQYF. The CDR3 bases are TGCGCCAGCAGCTTCGGGACAGCCCTGACGGAGACCCAGTACTTC.